These 4 T cell receptor beta chains came from one sample sequenced in a study of T cells after yellow fever vaccination. TCRdb fed the 5' RACE reads into MiXCR, producing one record per CDR3 protein. In the table there are approximately 610,000 distinct CDR3 sequences, about 15% of which are singletons. The material sequenced was PBMCs, taken 5 to 6 days after the first yellow fever vaccination. These receptors all stem from a man younger than 30 who received the YFV17D yellow fever vaccine.

This clonotype has more than one count but fewer than ten. The rearrangement uses TRBV9 and TRBJ1-2, with D unresolved. Trimming removed 0 bases at V and 4 bases at J, with 7 bases between. Per the germline V gene, CDR1 is SGDLS and CDR2 is YYNGEE. The CDR3 is made up of 13 amino acids. CDR3 in amino acids: CASSVAVIYGYTF. CDR3 nucleotides: TGTGCCAGCAGCGTAGCTGTTATCTATGGCTACACCTTC.

Only a few counts were recorded for this clonotype. This chain uses TRBV7-9 with TRBJ2-4; 7 nucleotides align to TRBD1. J gave up 5 bases and V 2 bases, and 3 bases lay outside the gene matches. Per the germline V gene, CDR1 is SEHNR and CDR2 is FQNEAQ (reference sequence). This CDR3 is 14 amino acids long. This CDR3 is CASSLNQGENIQYF. CDR3 sequence (DNA): TGTGCCAGCAGCTTAAACCAGGGGGAAAACATTCAGTACTTC.

The chain is built from TRBV3-1 and TRBJ2-2; 11 nucleotides agree with TRBD1. The V gene's germline CDR1 is LGHDT and CDR2 YNNKEL (reference sequence). V lost 0 bases and J lost 7; bases outside the gene matches: 13. The CDR3 covers 19 residues. The DNA for the CDR3 is TGTGCCAGCAGCCAAGACCTAGTTTGGGGACAGGGGGGCGACGGGGAGCTGTTTTTT. It yields the protein CASSQDLVWGQGGDGELFF.

The chain links TRBV6-5 to TRBJ2-5; 7 bases agree with TRBD2. Germline V gene data show CDR1 as MNHEY and CDR2 as SVGAGI. This CDR3 comprises 13 residues. The DNA for the CDR3 is TGTGCAGCAGTTACGGGGGGCCAAGAGACCCAGTACTTC. It encodes CAAVTGGQETQYF.